The 15 T cell receptor beta chains reported below all come from one sample, sequenced in a study of T cell responses to AZD1222 COVID-19 vaccine (dated by TCRdb to the early 2020s). The method behind the library was the immunoSEQ multiplex PCR assay. The source is immuneACCESS, and TCRdb retained only in-frame sequences with V and J called. Part of the clones is not carried over; for the studies checked, unresolved V genes explain less than half of this, and the remainder is unexplained. The sample table records 120,000 or so clones; about 94% of these occur just once. The ten top clones hold about 3% of the sample. The time point label on this specimen signifies: about 28 days (+/-7) after the second vaccine dose. The sample was peripheral blood, taken 28 days after the second AZD1222 dose. These receptors were obtained from an adult who received the AZD1222 COVID-19 vaccine.

The V and J genes are TRBV6-5 and TRBJ1-3; D unresolved. CDR3 length: 16 amino acids. Trimming stripped 0 bases from V and 4 bases from J, with 13 bases between. Germline V gene lookup returns CDR1 MNHEY and CDR2 SVGAGI. CDR3 in DNA: TGTGCCAGCAGTTACTCACCGGGGTTGGGGGGAAACACCATATATTTT. Its protein product is CASSYSPGLGGNTIYF.

Only one count was recorded for this clone. The genes are TRBV19 and TRBJ1-2, with unresolved D. The V gene's germline CDR1 is LNHDA and CDR2 SQIVND (reference sequence). Trimming pared 3 bases from V and 2 bases from J, leaving 7 bases between. The CDR3 extends over 13 amino acids. Here the CDR3 reads CASSIAVNYGYTF. CDR3 nucleotide sequence: TGTGCCAGTAGTATCGCAGTCAACTATGGCTACACCTTC.

This rearrangement joins TRBV5-6 to TRBJ1-6; D remains unclear. The CDR3 totals 15 residues. Germline lookup yields CDR1 SGHDT and CDR2 YYEEEE. Deletions cut 0 bases from V and 0 bases from J, with 4 bases between. In nucleotides, the CDR3 is TGTGCCAGCAGCTTGGTGAGCTCCTATAATTCACCCCTCCACTTT. It yields the protein CASSLVSSYNSPLHF.

The V gene is TRBV18, the J gene TRBJ1-1, with unresolved D. The germline V and J ends were trimmed by 4 bases and 0 bases, with 21 bases remaining between them. This CDR3 spans 18 amino acids. Per germline, CDR1 KGHSH and CDR2 LQKENI. The CDR3 loop reads CASSLALTAVLMNTEAFF. The CDR3 coding sequence is TGTGCCAGCTCACTCGCGTTAACAGCCGTCCTAATGAACACTGAAGCTTTCTTT.

The V and J genes are TRBV12-3 or TRBV12-4 and TRBJ2-7, with D possibly matching TRBD1 (5 bases). This CDR3 has 12 residues. The ends were cut back, 2 bases at V and 3 bases at J, with 5 bases in the middle. The CDR3: CASSLQGYEQYF. The DNA of the CDR3 is TGTGCCAGCAGTTTACAGGGCTACGAGCAGTACTTC.

This clone was detected only once. The chain is built from TRBV7-9 and TRBJ1-6; D ambiguous. The germline V gene encodes CDR1 SEHNR and CDR2 FQNEAQ (reference sequence). With 2 bases removed from V and 15 bases from J, the gap between germline ends came to 8 bases. This CDR3 spans 11 amino acids. CDR3 nucleotide sequence: TGTGCCAGCAGCTTAAACGGGGACCTCCACTTT. Protein: CASSLNGDLHF. Looking up the rest from reference TRBV7-9 and TRBJ1-6 gives the full variable domain: DTGVSQNPRHKITKRGQNVTFRCDPISEHNRLYWYRQTLGQGPEFLTYFQNEAQLEKSRLLSDRFSAERPKGSFSTLEIQRTEQGDSAMYLCASSLNGDLHFGNGTRLTVT.

J is TRBJ2-3 and V is TRBV16, with D perhaps TRBD2 (6 bases). The germline V gene has CDR1 KGHSY and CDR2 FQNENV. Trimming shortened V by 2 bases and J by 2 bases, and 14 bases separated the two germline ends. The CDR3 is 16 amino acids. CDR3 DNA sequence: TGTGCCAGCAGCCAACTAACGGGGGATACCACAGATACGCAGTATTTT. It is translated as CASSQLTGDTTDTQYF.

Here the CDR3 DNA reads TGCAGCGTTGAAGCGGGACAGGGGTACGAGCAGTACTTC. Encoded protein: CSVEAGQGYEQYF. This chain joins TRBV29-1 and TRBJ2-7; TRBD1 matches 10 bases. The germline CDR1 and CDR2 sequences are SQVTM and ANQGSEA. V dropped 1 base and J dropped 4; count of bases not matched to a gene: 1. The CDR3 runs to 13 residues.

This chain connects TRBV19 to TRBJ1-1; 10 bases align to TRBD1. Trimming cost V 5 bases and J 6 bases; bases outside gene matches: 6. CDR1 LNHDA and CDR2 SQIVND come from the germline V gene (reference sequence). The length of the CDR3 is 14 residues. In DNA, the CDR3 is TGTGCCAGTAGTTCCGGGACAGGGGCCGCTGAAGCTTTCTTT. Amino acids: CASSSGTGAAEAFF.

The CDR3 DNA reads TGTGCCTGGAGCCCCGGACAGGGGAGGACTGAAGCTTTCTTT. Translation gives CAWSPGQGRTEAFF. The chain employs TRBV30 and TRBJ1-1; 9 bases align to TRBD1. The CDR3 totals 14 residues. The ends lost 3 bases at V and 5 bases at J; junction bases unmatched: 7. Germline V CDR1 and CDR2: GTSNPN, SVGIG (reference sequence).

V is TRBV9 and J is TRBJ2-1; possible D gene TRBD2, 5 bases. Trimming cost V 4 bases and J 6 bases, with 23 bases left between them. Germline V gene lookup returns CDR1 SGDLS and CDR2 YYNGEE. The CDR3 spans 17 residues. The CDR3 bases are TGTGCCAGCAGCCTAGAAAAGCGGAGCTCACTACCCAATGAGCAGTTCTTC. This translates into CASSLEKRSSLPNEQFF.

The chain joins TRBV19 to TRBJ1-1, with 8 nucleotides matching TRBD1. V dropped 4 bases and J dropped 5; count of bases not matched to a gene: 6. This CDR3 has 14 residues. Germline-derived CDR1 and CDR2 are LNHDA and SQIVND (reference sequence). CDR3: CASSSQGARTEAFF. The CDR3 DNA reads TGTGCCAGTAGTAGTCAGGGGGCTCGGACTGAAGCTTTCTTT.

CDR3 in DNA: TGTGCCAGCAGCGAGGACAGGGGCGAGACCCAGTACTTC. It specifies CASSEDRGETQYF. This rearrangement joins TRBV13 to TRBJ2-5; TRBD1 matches 9 bases. Germline values: CDR1 PRHDT, CDR2 FYEKMQ (reference sequence). The CDR3 spans 13 residues. Trimming cost V 5 bases and J 5 bases; bases outside gene matches: 3. The whole variable domain, remainder taken from reference TRBV13 and TRBJ2-5, is AAGVIQSPRHLIKEKRETATLKCYPIPRHDTVYWYQQGPGQDPQFLISFYEKMQSDKGSIPDRFSAQQFSDYHSELNMSSLELGDSALYFCASSEDRGETQYFGPGTRLLVL.

This clone was seen a few times. The J gene is TRBJ2-7, the V gene TRBV29-1; the D gene is possibly TRBD2 (5 bases). CDR3 size: 10 residues. V was shortened by 6 bases and J by 3 bases, with 6 bases between the two germline ends. CDR1 and CDR2 from the germline V gene are SQVTM and ANQGSEA. The CDR3 bases are TGCAGCGTGGGAGACTACGAGCAGTACTTC. It encodes CSVGDYEQYF.

V and J are TRBV18 and TRBJ1-6; D not certain. The CDR3 is 16 amino acids. Germline V CDR1 and CDR2: KGHSH, LQKENI. The ends were cut back, 1 base at V and 4 bases at J, with 11 bases in the middle. CDR3 DNA: TGTGCCAGCTCACCACTGCCCGAGGGTTATAATTCACCCCTCCACTTT. It codes for CASSPLPEGYNSPLHF.